This T cell receptor beta chain originates from a study of beta chain features in type 1 diabetes. Notes on the study in general: Junctions at VDJ sites from type 1 diabetes patients had fewer insertions and more deletions.

Expressed TCRB transcripts were sequenced because the isolated RNA had all been reverse transcribed beforehand. Assay used: immunoSEQ multiplex PCR; TCRdb lists only in-frame clones, some missing. The table has 330,000 or so clones, 12% to 15% seen once. Researchers reported sorting CD4+ naive, central memory, regulatory and stem cell-like memory cells via CD45RO/CCR7/CD25/CD127/CD95/CD27. This clone was observed a handful of times. Its antigen is unidentified. This TCR came from a young man in good health. The specimen sequenced was central memory CD4+ T cells from blood.

The CDR3 loop reads CASSPGGGYSYEQYF. The CDR3 DNA follows: TGCGCCAGCAGCCCAGGGGGGGGCTATTCCTACGAGCAGTACTTC. The V gene is TRBV5-1, the J gene TRBJ2-7; either TRBD1 or TRBD2 may supply D (7 bases each). The germline gives CDR1 SGHRS, CDR2 YFSETQ. This CDR3 has 15 amino acids. Trimming removed 4 bases from V and 1 base from J, with 15 bases in between.